Sequencing of this TCR beta chain was carried out in a study of cytomegalovirus exposure and HLA in healthy donors. The wider study: Samples from HLA-typed donors yielded around 85 million unique TCRs in an early data release. Study-wide findings and caveats: Researchers reported in a later analysis that a missense DCLRE1C variant was tied to TCR beta V- and J-gene trimming. Other equally common chains were less clonally expanded than HLA-associated TCR beta chains, a later analysis showed. Diagnosis of cytomegalovirus status made by the classifier reportedly showed high specificity and sensitivity.

The CDR3 sequence is 14 residues long. V lost 5 bases, J lost 1 base, and 10 bases lay in between. CDR1 is KGHSH, CDR2 LQKENI, per germline. PCR employed 60 Vbeta and 13 Jbeta primers. The data were produced by immunoSEQ multiplex PCR, yet TCRdb's version contains in-frame clones alone and is incomplete. Altogether 150,000 to 200,000 clones are present, 75% to 85% being singletons, with the ten largest covering over 2%. Points on this clone: Its antigen remains unknown.

The sequencing sample was made of PBMCs. The chain links TRBV18 to TRBJ2-3, with D hard to call. The sequence was collected from a woman aged 50 to 65 in good health and CMV-seronegative. The CDR3 loop is CASSSWPGTDTQYF. The CDR3 region has the DNA TGTGCCAGCTCATCCTGGCCCGGCACAGATACGCAGTATTTT.